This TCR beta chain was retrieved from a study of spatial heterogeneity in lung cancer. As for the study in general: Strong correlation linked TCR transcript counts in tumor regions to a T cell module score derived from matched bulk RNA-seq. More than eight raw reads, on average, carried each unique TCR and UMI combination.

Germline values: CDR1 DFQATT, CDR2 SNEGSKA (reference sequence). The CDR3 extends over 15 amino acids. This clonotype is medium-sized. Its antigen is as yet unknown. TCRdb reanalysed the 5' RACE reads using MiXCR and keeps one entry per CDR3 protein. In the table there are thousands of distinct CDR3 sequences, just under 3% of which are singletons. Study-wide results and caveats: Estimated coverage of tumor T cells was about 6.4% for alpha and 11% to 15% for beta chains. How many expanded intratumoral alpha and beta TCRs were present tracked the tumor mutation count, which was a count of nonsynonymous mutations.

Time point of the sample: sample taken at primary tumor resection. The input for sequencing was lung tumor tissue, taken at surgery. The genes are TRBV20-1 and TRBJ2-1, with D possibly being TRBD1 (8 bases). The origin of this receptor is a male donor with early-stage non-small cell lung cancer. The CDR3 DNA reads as TGCAGCGTAGTGGGGGGGGGACAGGATTACAATGAGCAGTTCTTC. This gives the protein CSVVGGGQDYNEQFF.